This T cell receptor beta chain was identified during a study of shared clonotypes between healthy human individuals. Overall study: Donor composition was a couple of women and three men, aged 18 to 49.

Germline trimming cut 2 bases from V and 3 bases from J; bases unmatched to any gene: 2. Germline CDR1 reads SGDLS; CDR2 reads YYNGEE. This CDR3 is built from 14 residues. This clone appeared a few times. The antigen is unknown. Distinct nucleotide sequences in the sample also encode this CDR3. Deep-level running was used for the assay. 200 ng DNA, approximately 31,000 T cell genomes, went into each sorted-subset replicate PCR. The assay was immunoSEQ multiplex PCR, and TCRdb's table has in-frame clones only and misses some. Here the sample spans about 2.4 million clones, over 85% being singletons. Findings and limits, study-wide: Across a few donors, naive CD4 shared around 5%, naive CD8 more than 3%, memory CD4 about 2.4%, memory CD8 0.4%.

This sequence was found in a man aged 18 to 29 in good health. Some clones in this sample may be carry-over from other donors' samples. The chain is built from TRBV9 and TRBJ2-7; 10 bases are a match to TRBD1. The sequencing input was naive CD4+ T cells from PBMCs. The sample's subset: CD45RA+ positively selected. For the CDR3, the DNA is TGTGCCAGCAGCGTTGGGGACAGGGGCTACGAGCAGTACTTC. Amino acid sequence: CASSVGDRGYEQYF.